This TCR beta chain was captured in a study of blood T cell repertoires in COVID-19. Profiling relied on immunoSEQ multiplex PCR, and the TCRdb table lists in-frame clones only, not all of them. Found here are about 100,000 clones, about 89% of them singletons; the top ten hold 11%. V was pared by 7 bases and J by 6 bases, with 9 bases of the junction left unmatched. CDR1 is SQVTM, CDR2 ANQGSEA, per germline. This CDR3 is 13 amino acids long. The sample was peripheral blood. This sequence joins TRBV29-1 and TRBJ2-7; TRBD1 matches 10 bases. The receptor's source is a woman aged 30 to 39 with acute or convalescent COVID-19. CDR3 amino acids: CSASGQGIGEQYF. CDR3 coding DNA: TGCAGCGCCTCGGGACAGGGGATCGGCGAGCAGTACTTC.